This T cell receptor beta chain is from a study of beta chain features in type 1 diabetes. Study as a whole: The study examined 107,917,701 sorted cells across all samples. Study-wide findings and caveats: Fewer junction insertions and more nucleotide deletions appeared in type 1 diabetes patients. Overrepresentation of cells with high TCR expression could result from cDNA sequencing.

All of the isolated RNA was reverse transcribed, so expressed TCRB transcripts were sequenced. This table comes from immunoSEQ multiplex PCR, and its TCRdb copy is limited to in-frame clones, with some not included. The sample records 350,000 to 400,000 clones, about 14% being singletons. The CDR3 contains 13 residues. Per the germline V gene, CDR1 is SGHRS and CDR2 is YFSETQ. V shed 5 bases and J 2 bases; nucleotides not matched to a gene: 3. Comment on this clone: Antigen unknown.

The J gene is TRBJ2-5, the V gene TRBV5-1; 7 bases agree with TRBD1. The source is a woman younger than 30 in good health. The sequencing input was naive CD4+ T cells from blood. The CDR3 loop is CASRGQFQETQYF. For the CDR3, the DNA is TGCGCCAGCAGGGGACAGTTTCAAGAGACCCAGTACTTC.